A selection of T cell receptor beta chains follows, all from one sample in a study of T cell responses to AZD1222 COVID-19 vaccine. The data were produced by immunoSEQ multiplex PCR, yet TCRdb's version contains in-frame clones alone and is incomplete. In the table there are over 110,000 clones, roughly 92% of which are singletons. Sequenced here: peripheral blood, sampled on day 0 of AZD1222 vaccination. The receptors were sampled from an adult in good health. CDR3s include the opening cysteine and the closing phenylalanine or tryptophan. The order of the fields is clone size, V gene, D gene, J gene, CDR3 DNA, CDR3 protein. D genes are given only for firm matches. The size of a clone is reported for some rows only, either as once, few or many, or as a class for expanded clones.

>NA|TRBV19|TRBD1|TRBJ1-2
TGTGCCAGTATGGGACAGGTGTCCTATGGCTACACCTTC
CASMGQVSYGYTF
>NA|TRBV29-1|NA|TRBJ2-1
TGCAGCGTTGGTGGGAGCGTTAGGAATGAGCAGTTCTTC
CSVGGSVRNEQFF
>NA|TRBV4-2|TRBD2|TRBJ2-1
TGTGCCAGCAGCCAAGTAACTAGCGGGAACTACAATGAGCAGTTCTTC
CASSQVTSGNYNEQFF
>NA|TRBV2|TRBD1|TRBJ2-5
TGTGCCAGCAGTGAAAGACAGGGGGCAGAGACCCAGTACTTC
CASSERQGAETQYF
>NA|TRBV29-1|NA|TRBJ2-7
TGCAGCGTTGCCGGTTTACGGGAGCTACGGTACGAGCAGTACTTC
CSVAGLRELRYEQYF
>NA|TRBV5-6|TRBD1|TRBJ2-7
TGTGCCAGCAGTTTGCAGGGGACAGGGAATTACGAGCAGTACTTC
CASSLQGTGNYEQYF
>NA|TRBV7-9|TRBD1|TRBJ1-2
TGTGCCAGCAGCTTATTGGAGGGACAGGGCTATGGCTACACCTTC
CASSLLEGQGYGYTF
>NA|TRBV7-9|NA|TRBJ1-2
TGTGCCAGCAGCTCCAGAGGGGGGACCCCCTCTGTCTACACCTTC
CASSSRGGTPSVYTF
>NA|TRBV5-5|TRBD1|TRBJ1-3
TGTGCCAGCAGCTCGACAGGGTGGGGAAACACCATATATTTT
CASSSTGWGNTIYF
>NA|TRBV10-3|NA|TRBJ1-1
TGTGCCATCAGTGAGAGGCGGGAGAACACTGAAGCTTTCTTT
CAISERRENTEAFF
>once|TRBV10-1|NA|TRBJ2-7
TGCGCCAGCAGTGATAGCGGCAGCGTAACCGAGCAGTACTTC
CASSDSGSVTEQYF
>NA|TRBV5-5|TRBD1|TRBJ2-2
TGTGCCAGCAGCGAGGGGACAGGGGGTAGCGGGGAGCTGTTTTTT
CASSEGTGGSGELFF
>once|TRBV29-1|TRBD2|TRBJ2-5
TGCAGCGTAACGGGACTAGCGGGAGTGGAGACCCAGTACTTC
CSVTGLAGVETQYF
>NA|TRBV2|TRBD1|TRBJ2-2
TGTGCCAGCAGTGGGACAGGGGGGAGCACCGGGGAGCTGTTTTTT
CASSGTGGSTGELFF
>few|TRBV19|NA|TRBJ2-7
TGTGCCAGTTCCAGCGTAGGGGGAGGCTACGAGCAGTACTTC
CASSSVGGGYEQYF
>NA|TRBV10-3|TRBD2|TRBJ2-3
TGTGCCATCAGTGAGTCGATTCGGGAGGGGACAGATACGCAGTATTTT
CAISESIREGTDTQYF